This T cell receptor (beta chain) was sequenced during a study of CD8 T cells in Susac syndrome. V was pared by 7 bases and J by 0 bases, with 9 bases between. The CDR3 loop spans 13 amino acids. Germline V gene sequence: CDR1 ENHRY, CDR2 SYGVKD. An amount of RNA that ranged from roughly 0.5 to 1 ug was reverse transcribed with random hexamers. In TCRdb, the immunoSEQ multiplex PCR reads were re-called with MiXCR into one record per CDR3 protein. The sample includes under 200,000 distinct CDR3 sequences, around 94% of them seen just once. The sample was CD4+ T cells from PBMCs. The sequence came from a human donor in good health. The J gene is TRBJ1-1, the V gene TRBV10-3; D possibly corresponds to TRBD1 (5 bases). As DNA, the CDR3 is TGTGCCATCACAAAGGGGATGAACACTGAAGCTTTCTTT. Its protein is CAITKGMNTEAFF.